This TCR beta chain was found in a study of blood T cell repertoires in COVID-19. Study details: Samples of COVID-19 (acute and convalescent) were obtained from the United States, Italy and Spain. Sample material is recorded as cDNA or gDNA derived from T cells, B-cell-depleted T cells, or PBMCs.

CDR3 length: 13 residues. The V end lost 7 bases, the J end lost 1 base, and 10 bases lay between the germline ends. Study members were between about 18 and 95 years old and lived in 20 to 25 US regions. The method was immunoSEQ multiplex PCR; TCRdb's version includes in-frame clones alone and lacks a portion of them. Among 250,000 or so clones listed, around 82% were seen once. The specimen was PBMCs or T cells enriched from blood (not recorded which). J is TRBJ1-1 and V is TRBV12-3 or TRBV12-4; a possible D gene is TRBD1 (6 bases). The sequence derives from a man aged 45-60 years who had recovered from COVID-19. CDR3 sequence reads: CASTETGNTEAFF. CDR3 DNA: TGTGCCAGCACTGAGACAGGGAACACTGAAGCTTTCTTT.